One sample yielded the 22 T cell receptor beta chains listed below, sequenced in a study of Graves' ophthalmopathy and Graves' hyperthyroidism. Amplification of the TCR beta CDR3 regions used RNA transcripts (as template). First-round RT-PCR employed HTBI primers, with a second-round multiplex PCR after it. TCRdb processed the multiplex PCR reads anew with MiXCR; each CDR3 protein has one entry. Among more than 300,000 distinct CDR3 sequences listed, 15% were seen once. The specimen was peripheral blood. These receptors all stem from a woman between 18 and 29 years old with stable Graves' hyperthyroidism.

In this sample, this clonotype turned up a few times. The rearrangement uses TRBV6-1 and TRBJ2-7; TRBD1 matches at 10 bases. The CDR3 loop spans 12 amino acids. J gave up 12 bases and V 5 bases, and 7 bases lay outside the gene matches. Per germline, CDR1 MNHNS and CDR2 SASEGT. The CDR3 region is CASSPGQGKWYF. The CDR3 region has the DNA TGTGCCAGCAGTCCGGGACAGGGGAAATGGTACTTC.

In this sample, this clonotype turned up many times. CDR3 coding DNA: TGTGCCAGCAGCTTAGACTTAGGTTTGGAGACCCAGTACTTC. Protein: CASSLDLGLETQYF. V and J are TRBV7-2 and TRBJ2-5; D is uncertain. Trimming pared 1 base from V and 5 bases from J, leaving 11 bases between. This CDR3 region has 14 residues. CDR1 and CDR2 (germline): SGHTA, FQGNSA.

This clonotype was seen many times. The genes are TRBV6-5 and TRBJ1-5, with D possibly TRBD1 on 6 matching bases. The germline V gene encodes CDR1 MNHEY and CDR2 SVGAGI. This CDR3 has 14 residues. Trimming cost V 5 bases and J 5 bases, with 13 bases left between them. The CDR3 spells CASSTDRFHQPQHF. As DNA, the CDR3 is TGTGCCAGCAGTACCGACAGGTTTCATCAGCCCCAGCATTTT.

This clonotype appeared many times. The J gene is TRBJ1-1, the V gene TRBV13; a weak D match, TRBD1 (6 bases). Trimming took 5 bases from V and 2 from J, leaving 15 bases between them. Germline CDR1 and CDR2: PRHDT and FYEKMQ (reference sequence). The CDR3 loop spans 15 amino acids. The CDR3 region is CASSPTGTANTEAFF. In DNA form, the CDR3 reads TGTGCCAGCAGCCCAACAGGGACGGCTAACACTGAAGCTTTCTTT.

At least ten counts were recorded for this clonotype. The CDR3 spells CASSVDREGANTEAFF. CDR3 in DNA: TGCGCCAGCAGCGTGGACAGGGAGGGAGCGAACACTGAAGCTTTCTTT. The chain couples TRBV5-1 to TRBJ1-1; 8 bases match TRBD1. The V and J ends lost 4 bases and 1 base, in that order; junction bases with no gene match: 9. Germline CDR1 SGHRS, CDR2 YFSETQ. The CDR3 has 16 amino acids.

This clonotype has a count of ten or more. The CDR3 DNA reads as TGTGCCAGCAGTTTTCCGGGGACGACTGAAGCTTTCTTT. Amino acids: CASSFPGTTEAFF. The chain has TRBV27 and TRBJ1-1, with a tentative D call TRBD1 (5 bases). The V and J ends lost 3 bases and 5 bases respectively, with 10 bases between them. This CDR3 is 13 amino acids long. Germline CDR1 is MNHEY and CDR2 is SMNVEV (reference sequence).

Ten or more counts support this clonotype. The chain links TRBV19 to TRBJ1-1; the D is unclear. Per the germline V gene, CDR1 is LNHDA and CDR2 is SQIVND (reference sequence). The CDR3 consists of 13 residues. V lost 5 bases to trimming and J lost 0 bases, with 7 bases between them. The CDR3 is CASSSEMNTEAFF. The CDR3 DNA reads TGTGCCAGTAGTTCCGAGATGAACACTGAAGCTTTCTTT. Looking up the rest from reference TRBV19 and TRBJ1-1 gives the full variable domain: DGGITQSPKYLFRKEGQNVTLSCEQNLNHDAMYWYRQDPGQGLRLIYYSQIVNDFQKGDIAEGYSVSREKKESFPLTVTSAQKNPTAFYLCASSSEMNTEAFFGQGTRLTVV.

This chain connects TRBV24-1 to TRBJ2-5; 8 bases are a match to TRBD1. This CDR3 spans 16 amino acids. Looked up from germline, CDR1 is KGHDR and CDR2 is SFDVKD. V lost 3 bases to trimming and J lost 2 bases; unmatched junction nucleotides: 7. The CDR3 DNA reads TGTGCCACCAGTGATCCTGAGAGGACAGGGCAAGAGACCCAGTACTTC. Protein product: CATSDPERTGQETQYF.

The CDR3 sequence: CSASPQTVDLSYEQYF. The CDR3 nucleotides read TGCAGTGCTAGCCCCCAAACAGTCGACCTCTCCTACGAGCAGTACTTC. The gene calls are TRBV20-1 and TRBJ2-7; D is ambiguous. The CDR3 has 16 residues. CDR1 and CDR2 (germline): DFQATT, SNEGSKA (reference sequence). The V and J ends lost 3 bases and 0 bases respectively, with 18 bases between them.

The CDR3 protein is CASSRTVGGSYEQYF. CDR3 nucleotides: TGTGCCAGCAGCAGGACGGTGGGTGGCTCCTACGAGCAGTACTTC. This rearrangement joins TRBV7-6 to TRBJ2-7, with D unclear. This CDR3 is 15 amino acids long. From germline, CDR1 is SGHVS and CDR2 FNYEAQ. V was clipped by 5 bases and J by 0 bases, with 14 bases between them.

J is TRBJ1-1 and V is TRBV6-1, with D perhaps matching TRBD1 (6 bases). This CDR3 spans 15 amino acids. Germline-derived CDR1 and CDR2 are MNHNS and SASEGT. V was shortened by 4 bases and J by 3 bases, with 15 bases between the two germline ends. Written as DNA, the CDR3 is TGTGCCAGCAGTGTAGGGGGGACCGGAGACACTGAAGCTTTCTTT. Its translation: CASSVGGTGDTEAFF.

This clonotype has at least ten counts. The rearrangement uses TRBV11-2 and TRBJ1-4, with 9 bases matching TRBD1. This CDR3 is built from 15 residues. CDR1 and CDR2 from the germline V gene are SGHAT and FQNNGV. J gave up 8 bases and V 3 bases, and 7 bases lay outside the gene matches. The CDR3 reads CASSLNPTGGEKLFF. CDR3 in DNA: TGTGCCAGCAGCTTGAATCCGACAGGGGGAGAAAAACTGTTTTTT. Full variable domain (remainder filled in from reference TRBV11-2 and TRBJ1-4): EAGVAQSPRYKIIEKRQSVAFWCNPISGHATLYWYQQILGQGPKLLIQFQNNGVVDDSQLPKDRFSAERLKGVDSTLKIQPAKLEDSAVYLCASSLNPTGGEKLFFGSGTQLSVL.

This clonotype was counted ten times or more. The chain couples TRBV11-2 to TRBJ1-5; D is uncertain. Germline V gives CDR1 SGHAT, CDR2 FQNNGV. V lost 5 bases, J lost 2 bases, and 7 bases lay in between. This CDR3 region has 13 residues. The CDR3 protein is CASSRERNQPQHF. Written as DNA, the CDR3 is TGTGCCAGCAGCCGGGAGCGCAATCAGCCCCAGCATTTT.

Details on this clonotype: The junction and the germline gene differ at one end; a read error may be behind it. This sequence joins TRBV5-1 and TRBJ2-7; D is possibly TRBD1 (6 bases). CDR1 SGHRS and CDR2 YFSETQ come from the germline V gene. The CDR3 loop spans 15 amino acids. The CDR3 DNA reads TGCGCCAGCAGCAGGGGACATGAAATAACCTACGAGCGGTACTTC. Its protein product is CASSRGHEITYERYF.

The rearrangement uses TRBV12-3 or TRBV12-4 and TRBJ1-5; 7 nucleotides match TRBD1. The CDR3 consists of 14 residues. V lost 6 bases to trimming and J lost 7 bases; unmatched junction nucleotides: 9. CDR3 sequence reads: CASSIQGSEQPQHF. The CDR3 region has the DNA TGTGCCAGCAGCATACAGGGGTCGGAGCAGCCCCAGCATTTT.

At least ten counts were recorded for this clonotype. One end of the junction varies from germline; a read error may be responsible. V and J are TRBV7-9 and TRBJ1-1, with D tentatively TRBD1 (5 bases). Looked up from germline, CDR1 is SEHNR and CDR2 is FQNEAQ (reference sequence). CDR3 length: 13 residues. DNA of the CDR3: TGCGCCAGCAGCTTGGTAGGGGACACTGAAGCTTTCTTT. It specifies CASSLVGDTEAFF.

The CDR3, as DNA: TGTGCCAGCAGTTTATGGCAGATCTCCTACGAGCAGTACTTC. Translation gives CASSLWQISYEQYF. The chain combines TRBV12-3 or TRBV12-4 with TRBJ2-7; no reliable D call. The CDR3 extends over 14 amino acids. V was cut by 2 bases and J by 0 bases, with 8 bases left in between.

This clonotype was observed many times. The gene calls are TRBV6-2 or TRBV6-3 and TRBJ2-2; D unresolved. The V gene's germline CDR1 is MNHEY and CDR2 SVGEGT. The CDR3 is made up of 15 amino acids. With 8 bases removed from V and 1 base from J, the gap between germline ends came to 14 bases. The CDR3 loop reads CASRPSSVNTGELFF. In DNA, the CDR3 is TGTGCCAGCCGCCCCAGCAGCGTGAACACCGGGGAGCTGTTTTTT.

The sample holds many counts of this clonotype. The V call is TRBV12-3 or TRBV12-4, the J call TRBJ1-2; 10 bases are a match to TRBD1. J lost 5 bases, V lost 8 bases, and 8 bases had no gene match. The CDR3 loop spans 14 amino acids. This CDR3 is CASRRQGAIYGYTF. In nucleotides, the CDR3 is TGTGCCAGCCGTCGACAGGGGGCCATTTATGGCTACACCTTC.

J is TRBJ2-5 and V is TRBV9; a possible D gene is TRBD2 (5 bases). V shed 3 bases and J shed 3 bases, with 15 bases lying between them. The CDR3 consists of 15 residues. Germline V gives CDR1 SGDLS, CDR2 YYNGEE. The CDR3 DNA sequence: TGTGCCAGCAGCGCCCCGGATGTGGGAGAAGAGACCCAGTACTTC. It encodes CASSAPDVGEETQYF.

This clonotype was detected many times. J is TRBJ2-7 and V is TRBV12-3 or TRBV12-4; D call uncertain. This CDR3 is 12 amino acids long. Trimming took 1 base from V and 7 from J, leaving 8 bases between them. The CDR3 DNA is TGTGCCAGCAGTTTAGTCGTCGGTGAGCAGTACTTC. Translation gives CASSLVVGEQYF.

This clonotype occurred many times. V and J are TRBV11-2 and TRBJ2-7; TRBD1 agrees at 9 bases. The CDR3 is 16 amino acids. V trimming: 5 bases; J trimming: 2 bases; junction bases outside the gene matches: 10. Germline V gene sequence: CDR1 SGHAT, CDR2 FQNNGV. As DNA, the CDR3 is TGTGCCAGCAGCCCCTTCGGACAGGGGATCCCCTACGAGCAGTACTTC. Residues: CASSPFGQGIPYEQYF.